This T cell receptor (beta chain) was obtained from a study of T cells in women clearing cervical HPV infection. About this clone: The read halts 3 residues ahead of the CDR3 end, with the missing end drawn from the germline J gene.

CDR3 length: 13 amino acids. The V gene's germline CDR1 is MNHEY and CDR2 SMNVEV (reference sequence). The V and J ends lost 5 bases and 1 base respectively, with 8 bases between them. Clones were sequenced by immunoSEQ multiplex PCR, and TCRdb holds only the in-frame ones, with some missing. The repertoire table contains around 39,000 clones. The specimen sequenced was blood buffy coat. This clonotype was sampled from a woman between 18 and 75 years old with a cervical HPV16 infection that either progressed to CIN3+ or cleared (not recorded which). The V gene is TRBV27, the J gene TRBJ2-5; D is possibly TRBD2 (6 bases). The CDR3 sequence: CASSPGLQETQYF. The CDR3 bases that were read are TGTGCCAGCAGTCCGGGACTCCAAGAGACC.